Detailed here is one T cell receptor (beta chain). Its specificity is unknown. Each gene name is a mouse one. The read is 1 residue too short to cover the CDR3 end, so that end is filled in from the germline J gene. The sample belongs to a study of tissue T cells after allogeneic stem cell transplantation. CDR3 sequences, V/J genes, frequencies and template counts came from survey-depth TCRbeta sequencing. Using immunoSEQ multiplex PCR, the repertoire was profiled, and TCRdb retains in-frame clones only, with some absent. The profile shows 5,000 to 6,500 clones, 45% to 55% of them singletons. Trimming left V 2 bases short and J 3 bases short, with 4 bases between. The CDR3 covers 12 residues. Germline V gives CDR1 KGHPV, CDR2 FQNQEV (reference sequence). Findings and limits, study-wide: Within patients, tissue anatomy strongly shaped TCR repertoire composition.

Time point noted: mouse harvest day 7 after allogeneic transplant. Tail vein injection delivered 10^7 T-cell-depleted bone marrow cells and 10^6 splenic CD5+ T cells. B6 (H2b) cells into BALB/c (H2d) mice; tissues taken at day 7 or 14. The source is a female BALB/c mouse given C57BL/6 T cells with graft-versus-host disease after an allogeneic hematopoietic cell transplant. Sequencing input: skin. The chain employs TRBV26 and TRBJ1-2; no reliable D call. This chain's CDR3 is CASSLRYSDYTF. The DNA read from the CDR3 is TGTGCCAGCAGTCTGAGGTACTCCGACTACACC.